This is a list of T cell receptor beta chains from one sample in a study of tissue T cells after allogeneic stem cell transplantation. The data were produced by immunoSEQ multiplex PCR, yet TCRdb's version contains in-frame clones alone and is incomplete. The sample holds under 50,000 clones, roughly 92% seen once. Sequences were derived from blood, sampled before transplantation. Source of these receptors: a woman between 35 and 70 years old who later had graft-versus-host disease after an allogeneic stem cell transplant. Each CDR3 is given with its conserved first and last residue. The order of the fields is clone size, V gene, D gene, J gene, CDR3 DNA, CDR3 protein. The D gene is left open where the match is weak. Size values are once, few and many counts, or a class for expanded clones, and some rows have none.

>.|TRBV7-8|TRBD2|TRBJ2-7
TGTGCCAGCAGCTCCCGGCGACTAGCAGGTGGGGAGCAGTACTTC
CASSSRRLAGGEQYF
>.|TRBV24-1|.|TRBJ1-5
TGTGCCACCAGTGATCGGGACATCGGCCAGCCCCAGCATTTT
CATSDRDIGQPQHF
>.|TRBV4-3|.|TRBJ1-1
TGCGCCAGCAGCCAAGAATGGAGGAACACTGAAGCTTTCTTT
CASSQEWRNTEAFF
>.|TRBV7-2|.|TRBJ1-4
TGTGCCAGCAGCTTAGCGCGAGGCGGTGAAAAACTGTTTTTT
CASSLARGGEKLFF
>.|TRBV11-2|.|TRBJ2-5
TGTGCCAGCAGCCACTCAGGGGTTCCAGAGACCCAGTACTTC
CASSHSGVPETQYF
>.|TRBV3-1/TRBV3-2|TRBD1|TRBJ1-2
TGTGCCAGCAGCCACCGGGACAGGGGCGACTACACCTTC
CASSHRDRGDYTF
>.|TRBV5-6|.|TRBJ2-2
TGTGCCAGCAGCTTGGCCCCGCAGGTTAACACCGGGGAGCTGTTTTTT
CASSLAPQVNTGELFF
>.|TRBV5-1|.|TRBJ2-5
TGCGCCAGCACAGCAGGGGGGAAGACCCAGTACTTC
CASTAGGKTQYF
>.|TRBV28|.|TRBJ2-7
TGTGCCAGCAGCCTAGACCCACAGAGCGCCTACGAGCAGTACTTC
CASSLDPQSAYEQYF
>once|TRBV4-1|.|TRBJ2-7
TGCGCCAGCAGCCAGGTGGTCAGTTACGAGCAGTACTTC
CASSQVVSYEQYF
>.|TRBV28|TRBD1|TRBJ2-6
TGTGCCAGCAGTGCGCATCCGGGACAGCTCAACTCTGGGGCCAACGTCCTGACTTTC
CASSAHPGQLNSGANVLTF
>.|TRBV3-1/TRBV3-2|.|TRBJ1-1
TGTGCCAGCAGCCAAGCAGGGTCCGGTGAAGCTTTCTTT
CASSQAGSGEAFF
>.|TRBV6-2/TRBV6-3|TRBD1|TRBJ1-1
TGTGCCAGCAGCCACAAGGGGACAGTTTACACTGAAGCTTTCTTT
CASSHKGTVYTEAFF
>.|TRBV9|TRBD2|TRBJ2-5
TGTGCCAGCAGCGTAGGGGCTAGCGGGACTGCGGGGGAGACCCAGTACTTC
CASSVGASGTAGETQYF
>.|TRBV18|.|TRBJ1-3
TGTGCCAGCTCACCAGGGACTTTGGGAAACACCATATATTTT
CASSPGTLGNTIYF
>.|TRBV3-1/TRBV3-2|TRBD2|TRBJ2-3
TGTGCCAGCAGCCTAGGACTAGCGGCATCCCCAGATACGCAGTATTTT
CASSLGLAASPDTQYF
>.|TRBV30|.|TRBJ2-7
TGTGCCTGGAGTCCCCGGGACTTTCAGTACTTC
CAWSPRDFQYF
>.|TRBV7-2|.|TRBJ1-1
TGTGCCAGCAGCCCTCAGCGGGCGGTCAACACTGAAGCTTTCTTT
CASSPQRAVNTEAFF
>once|TRBV2|.|TRBJ1-2
TGTGCCAGCAGTCAAGACACTAACTATGGCTACACCTTC
CASSQDTNYGYTF
>once|TRBV11-2|.|TRBJ2-4
TGTGCCAGCAGCCTCCGGAGGATTGGACTAGCCAAAAACATTCAGTACTTC
CASSLRRIGLAKNIQYF
>.|TRBV4-1|TRBD2|TRBJ2-1
TGCGCCAGCAGCCAAGATCCGGCTAGCGGGAGCGATGAGCAGTTCTTC
CASSQDPASGSDEQFF
>once|TRBV30|TRBD1|TRBJ2-1
TGTGCCTGCACCCCGGGACAGTACAATGAGCAGTTCTTC
CACTPGQYNEQFF
>.|TRBV11-2|TRBD1|TRBJ1-5
TGTGCCAGCAGCTTAGGTGACAGGGGAAATCAGCCCCAGCATTTT
CASSLGDRGNQPQHF
>.|TRBV7-2|TRBD2|TRBJ2-7
TGTGCCAGCAGCTTAACTAGCGGCTACGAGCAGTACTTC
CASSLTSGYEQYF
>.|TRBV2|.|TRBJ1-4
TGTGCCAGCAACCAAGAAGCGGCAACTAATGAAAAACTGTTTTTT
CASNQEAATNEKLFF
>.|TRBV27|TRBD2|TRBJ2-2
TGTGCCAGCAGGCCGGGACTAGCGGGAGGGGCCGGGGAGCTGTTTTTT
CASRPGLAGGAGELFF
>.|TRBV4-1|.|TRBJ2-7
TGCGCCAGCAGCCAAACCAGGGGAATGAGCTCCTACGAGCAGTACTTC
CASSQTRGMSSYEQYF
>.|TRBV6-5|.|TRBJ1-1
TGTGCCAGCACGCTTGACGTGAACACTGAAGCTTTCTTT
CASTLDVNTEAFF
>.|TRBV14|TRBD2|TRBJ2-1
TGTGCCAGCAGCCAAGGGAGGGCCTCGACTAGCGGGGGGAGCTCCTACAATGAGCAGTTCTTC
CASSQGRASTSGGSSYNEQFF
>.|TRBV20-1|TRBD1|TRBJ1-1
TGCAGTGCTAGTGGGACAGTAAACACTGAAGCTTTCTTT
CSASGTVNTEAFF
>.|TRBV10-2|TRBD2|TRBJ2-1
TGCGCCAGCAGTGGCCTAGCGGGGGGAGGGAATGAGCAGTTCTTC
CASSGLAGGGNEQFF
>.|TRBV29-1|TRBD2|TRBJ2-3
TGCAGCGTTGATGTCCTAGCGGGAGGGCCCGGAGATACGCAGTATTTT
CSVDVLAGGPGDTQYF
>.|TRBV9|.|TRBJ1-3
TGTGCCAGCAGCGTAGAGGGGGGCTCTGGAAACACCATATATTTT
CASSVEGGSGNTIYF
>.|TRBV5-5|.|TRBJ1-1
TGTGCCAGCAGTCCCGGGGGCACTGAAGCTTTCTTT
CASSPGGTEAFF
>.|TRBV24-1|.|TRBJ2-2
TGTGCCACCTCCATAACCGGGGAGCTGTTTTTT
CATSITGELFF
>.|TRBV30|TRBD1|TRBJ1-1
TGTGCCTGGAGTGCGGGACAGGGAAAAGCTTTCTTT
CAWSAGQGKAFF
>.|TRBV20-1|.|TRBJ2-7
TGCAGCCCTTATAGCGGCTACGAGCAGTACTTC
CSPYSGYEQYF
>.|TRBV5-1|.|TRBJ1-4
TGCGCCAGCAGCTTGGGTACAACTAATGAAAAACTGTTTTTT
CASSLGTTNEKLFF
>.|TRBV20-1|.|TRBJ2-1
TGCAGTGCGTACAGCGGTGAGCAGTTCTTC
CSAYSGEQFF
>once|TRBV18|TRBD2|TRBJ2-7
TGTGCCAGCTCACCGAGGACTAGCGACGAGCAGTACTTC
CASSPRTSDEQYF
>once|TRBV30|TRBD1|TRBJ1-2
TGTGCCTGGATCCCGGACAGGGTAGGGGGCTACACCTTC
CAWIPDRVGGYTF
>.|TRBV4-3|.|TRBJ2-7
TGCGCCAGCAGCCAAGATCCCCTGACCTACGAGCAGTACTTC
CASSQDPLTYEQYF
>.|TRBV6-5|TRBD1|TRBJ1-6
TGTGCCAGCAGTACCCGACAGGGAGGGAACTCACCCCTCCACTTT
CASSTRQGGNSPLHF
>.|TRBV5-1|.|TRBJ2-6
TGCGCCAGCAGCCCGACGGGGACCGCCTCTGGGGCCAACGTCCTGACTTTC
CASSPTGTASGANVLTF
>.|TRBV7-6|TRBD2|TRBJ2-1
TGTGCCAGCAGCGGCAACCAACGACTAGCGGGAGGGCCACATGAGCAGTTCTTC
CASSGNQRLAGGPHEQFF
>.|TRBV30|.|TRBJ1-4
TGTGCCTGGAGCGGGACGGAGGCAACTAATGAAAAACTGTTTTTT
CAWSGTEATNEKLFF